These 5 T cell receptor beta chains came from one sample sequenced in a study of human T cells and chemical hapten exposure. One entry per CDR3 protein results from TCRdb running MiXCR on the RACE reads. This repertoire shows 150,000 to 200,000 distinct CDR3 sequences, more than 12% found once; its top ten account for approximately 1.5%. The time point here: patch test 1, 2 weeks after DPC sensitization. Treatment given: therapeutic diphenylcyclopropenone sensitization with weekly scalp DPC. The sample in question was whole blood, obtained in connection with sensitization to the hapten diphenylcyclopropenone (DPC). Source of these receptors: a woman in her thirties with alopecia areata. Some clones in this sample may be carry-over from other donors' samples.

This clonotype was counted between two and nine times. The chain combines TRBV7-9 with TRBJ1-3; no firm D call. CDR1 is SEHNR and CDR2 is FQNEAQ in the germline V gene (reference sequence). This CDR3 contains 13 residues. V was pared by 4 bases and J by 1 base, with 5 bases between. The CDR3 DNA follows: TGTGCCAGCAGCTCGGGGTCTGGAAACACCATATATTTT. It codes for CASSSGSGNTIYF.

This clonotype was seen repeatedly, ten times or more. The chain employs TRBV11-3 and TRBJ1-1; D may be TRBD1 (5 bases). Trimming cost V 5 bases and J 7 bases, with 17 bases left between them. This CDR3 has 14 amino acids. Germline CDR1 reads SGHNT; CDR2 reads YENEEA. The CDR3 nucleotides read TGTGCCAGCAGCCTAGGTAACGGTCAGGGTGAAGCTTTCTTT. This sequence encodes CASSLGNGQGEAFF.

The V gene is TRBV6-5, the J gene TRBJ2-2, with 7 positions matching TRBD1. Unmatched junction bases numbered 6, after V lost 5 bases and J lost 0 bases. The CDR3 extends over 16 amino acids. Per the germline V gene, CDR1 is MNHEY and CDR2 is SVGAGI. The CDR3 coding sequence is TGTGCCAGCAGTATACAGGGGCTCGCGAACACCGGGGAGCTGTTTTTT. Its translation is CASSIQGLANTGELFF.

The table lists this clonotype with a few counts. This chain links TRBV29-1 with TRBJ2-1; 11 bases line up with TRBD1. The J segment lost 9 bases and the V segment lost 7 bases, leaving 5 bases of the junction unmatched. The CDR3 has 12 residues. CDR1 and CDR2 from the germline V gene are SQVTM and ANQGSEA. CDR3 nucleotide sequence: TGCAGCGGTGGACAGGGGGCTGGTGAGCAGTTCTTC. It specifies CSGGQGAGEQFF.

This clonotype was seen only a few times. This chain joins TRBV7-6 and TRBJ1-2; D unresolved. With 1 base removed from V and 0 bases from J, the gap between germline ends came to 6 bases. Germline-derived CDR1 and CDR2 are SGHVS and FNYEAQ. The CDR3 covers 14 residues. The CDR3 DNA is TGTGCCAGCAGCTTAGGCGGACCTAACTATGGCTACACCTTC. Its protein product is CASSLGGPNYGYTF.